This T cell receptor beta chain was captured by sequencing in a study of blood T cell repertoires in COVID-19. V was pared by 4 bases and J by 7 bases, with 10 bases of the junction left unmatched. Germline CDR1 SGHNT, CDR2 YYREEE (reference sequence). This CDR3 is built from 15 residues. The repertoire was sequenced with immunoSEQ multiplex PCR; TCRdb's copy has only in-frame clones and lacks some. Here the sample spans roughly 330,000 clones, roughly 85% being singletons. The chain combines TRBV5-4 with TRBJ1-3; TRBD1 agrees at 8 bases. This TCR was recovered from a woman aged 30 to 39 who had recovered from COVID-19. The sequencing sample was made of PBMCs or T cells enriched from blood (not recorded which). The CDR3 coding sequence is TGTGCCAGCAGCCCTTCCACAGGGGGAAGGAACACCATATATTTT. Residues: CASSPSTGGRNTIYF.